A selection of T cell receptor beta chains follows, all from one sample in a study of blood T cells in healthy people across ages. TCRdb reprocessed the 5' RACE reads with MiXCR, giving one entry per CDR3 protein. The profile shows about 670,000 distinct CDR3 sequences, approximately 40% of them singletons. The sequencing input was blood. These receptors were obtained from an elderly man in good health. Each CDR3 is given with its conserved first and last residue. A D gene is named only where the DNA matches it firmly. The size field is filled for only some rows; it gives once, few, many or a size class.

v_call: TRBV20-1; d_call: TRBD1; clone_size: NA; j_call: TRBJ2-1; cdr3_nt: TGCAGTGCAACGGGACAGGGTTTGGGGCAGTTCTTC; cdr3_aa: CSATGQGLGQFF
v_call: TRBV19; d_call: NA; clone_size: NA; j_call: TRBJ2-7; cdr3_nt: TGTGCCAGTAGTACGCAGGGGTTCGAGCAGTACTTC; cdr3_aa: CASSTQGFEQYF
v_call: TRBV6-4; d_call: TRBD1; clone_size: NA; j_call: TRBJ1-1; cdr3_nt: TGTGCCGGCAGAGCGACAGGGACGAACACTGAAGCTTTCTTT; cdr3_aa: CAGRATGTNTEAFF
v_call: TRBV6-1; d_call: NA; clone_size: NA; j_call: TRBJ2-3; cdr3_nt: TGTGCCAGCAGTGATCATACCAGGCCCACCGATACGCAGTATTTT; cdr3_aa: CASSDHTRPTDTQYF
v_call: TRBV7-2; d_call: TRBD1; clone_size: few; j_call: TRBJ1-2; cdr3_nt: TGTGCCAGCAGCCCAACAGGGGTTGGCTATGGCTACACCTTC; cdr3_aa: CASSPTGVGYGYTF
v_call: TRBV12-3/TRBV12-4; d_call: TRBD1; clone_size: few; j_call: TRBJ1-4; cdr3_nt: TGTGCCAGCACCCTTGGTGGACAGGGGGCAAAGGCGAATGAAAAACTGTTTTTT; cdr3_aa: CASTLGGQGAKANEKLFF
v_call: TRBV28; d_call: TRBD2; clone_size: NA; j_call: TRBJ2-1; cdr3_nt: TGTGCCAGCAGTCCCAGGACTTGCGGGAGGGCCTATGAGCAGTTCTTC; cdr3_aa: CASSPRTCGRAYEQFF
v_call: TRBV5-1; d_call: TRBD1; clone_size: many; j_call: TRBJ2-5; cdr3_nt: TGCGCCAGCAGCATCGGACAGGGTAGGGAGACCCAGTACTTC; cdr3_aa: CASSIGQGRETQYF
v_call: TRBV28; d_call: NA; clone_size: NA; j_call: TRBJ2-1; cdr3_nt: TGTGCAGCAGGGTCGGCGGGGAACTCCTACAATGAGCAGTTCTTC; cdr3_aa: CAAGSAGNSYNEQFF
v_call: TRBV6-2/TRBV6-3; d_call: TRBD2; clone_size: few; j_call: TRBJ2-3; cdr3_nt: TGTGCCAGCAGTTACACCCGGACTAGCGGGAGTGAGCAGTATTTT; cdr3_aa: CASSYTRTSGSEQYF
v_call: TRBV20-1; d_call: NA; clone_size: NA; j_call: TRBJ2-5; cdr3_nt: TGCAGTGCTAGAGATCCTCAGAGTGCCCCAGAGACCCAGTACTTC; cdr3_aa: CSARDPQSAPETQYF
v_call: TRBV28; d_call: NA; clone_size: few; j_call: TRBJ2-7; cdr3_nt: TGTGCCAGCAGGAGTAACGGGTACGAGCAGTACTTC; cdr3_aa: CASRSNGYEQYF
v_call: TRBV4-2; d_call: TRBD2; clone_size: many; j_call: TRBJ2-7; cdr3_nt: TGTGCCAGCAGCAACCCTACAGGAGCGGGAGCGACCTACGAGCAGTACTTC; cdr3_aa: CASSNPTGAGATYEQYF
v_call: TRBV28; d_call: TRBD1; clone_size: NA; j_call: TRBJ1-2; cdr3_nt: TGTGCCAGCAGTGGGGGACAGGGGACGATCTCTGGCTACACCTTC; cdr3_aa: CASSGGQGTISGYTF
v_call: TRBV2; d_call: TRBD2; clone_size: NA; j_call: TRBJ2-1; cdr3_nt: TGTGCCAGCGCGACTAGCGGGAGGGCCGGTGCCAATGAGCAGTTCTTC; cdr3_aa: CASATSGRAGANEQFF
v_call: TRBV6-2/TRBV6-3; d_call: TRBD2; clone_size: NA; j_call: TRBJ2-5; cdr3_nt: TGTGCCAGCAGTTACGGGACGGGGGGGTACCAAGAGACCCAGTACTTC; cdr3_aa: CASSYGTGGYQETQYF
v_call: TRBV7-2; d_call: NA; clone_size: many; j_call: TRBJ2-3; cdr3_nt: TGTGCCAGCAGCTTTCAGCGTACTAGCACAGATACGCAGTATTTT; cdr3_aa: CASSFQRTSTDTQYF
v_call: TRBV7-2; d_call: NA; clone_size: few; j_call: TRBJ2-4; cdr3_nt: TGTGCCAGCAGCTTAGGTTCAGAAATTGCCAAAAACATTCAGTACTTC; cdr3_aa: CASSLGSEIAKNIQYF
v_call: TRBV6-2/TRBV6-3; d_call: NA; clone_size: few; j_call: TRBJ2-2; cdr3_nt: TGTGCCAGCAGCGGCATTAGGGCCGGGGAGCTGTTTTTT; cdr3_aa: CASSGIRAGELFF
v_call: TRBV18; d_call: NA; clone_size: few; j_call: TRBJ2-2; cdr3_nt: TGTGCCAGCTCACCCCGAAGCACCGGGGAGCTGTTTTTT; cdr3_aa: CASSPRSTGELFF
v_call: TRBV12-3/TRBV12-4; d_call: NA; clone_size: many; j_call: TRBJ1-6; cdr3_nt: TGTGCCAGCAGTTTAGGGACCGTCGGTAAGGCACCCCTCCACTTT; cdr3_aa: CASSLGTVGKAPLHF
v_call: TRBV20-1; d_call: TRBD2; clone_size: NA; j_call: TRBJ2-7; cdr3_nt: TGCAGTGCTAGAGGCGATAGCGGGAGGCCCGCCTACGAGCAGTACTTC; cdr3_aa: CSARGDSGRPAYEQYF
v_call: TRBV20-1; d_call: TRBD2; clone_size: NA; j_call: TRBJ2-1; cdr3_nt: TGCAGTGCTAACATAAAACTAGCGGGGGGGCAGAATGAGCAGTTCTTC; cdr3_aa: CSANIKLAGGQNEQFF
v_call: TRBV19; d_call: NA; clone_size: many; j_call: TRBJ2-7; cdr3_nt: TGTGCCAGTAGTATCACCCAGGGTCGGGAGCAGTACTTC; cdr3_aa: CASSITQGREQYF
v_call: TRBV4-1; d_call: NA; clone_size: many; j_call: TRBJ2-1; cdr3_nt: TGCGCCAGCAGCCAAGAAAACCTCAATGAGCAGTTCTTC; cdr3_aa: CASSQENLNEQFF
v_call: TRBV18; d_call: NA; clone_size: NA; j_call: TRBJ2-1; cdr3_nt: TGTGCCAGCTCACCGAACCCTATCCGTCATGAGCAGTTCTTC; cdr3_aa: CASSPNPIRHEQFF
v_call: TRBV12-3/TRBV12-4; d_call: NA; clone_size: NA; j_call: TRBJ2-7; cdr3_nt: TGTGCCAGCAGTTTTATCCGGAACGAGCAGTACTTC; cdr3_aa: CASSFIRNEQYF
v_call: TRBV5-1; d_call: TRBD1; clone_size: NA; j_call: TRBJ2-3; cdr3_nt: TGCGCCAGCAGCATGGACAGGGGGTGGCAAACAGATACGCAGTATTTT; cdr3_aa: CASSMDRGWQTDTQYF
v_call: TRBV7-2; d_call: TRBD2; clone_size: few; j_call: TRBJ2-7; cdr3_nt: TGTGCCAGCAGCCCGAGGCGGGGGGAGTTCGAGCAGTACTTC; cdr3_aa: CASSPRRGEFEQYF